The 13 T cell receptor beta chains reported below all come from one sample, sequenced in a study of T-cell reconstitution after alpha-beta-depleted transplantation in children. Preparation of the TCRbeta library was carried out with unique molecular identifiers. Via MiXCR, TCRdb re-called the PCR reads, giving one row per CDR3 protein. The sample has about 350,000 distinct CDR3 sequences, less than 15% seen once. The specimen comprised PBMCs, sampled from the stem cell graft. The origin of the receptors is a human donor who donated a stem cell graft to a child with Fanconi anemia.

This clonotype was picked up a small number of times. The chain joins TRBV2 to TRBJ2-3; D remains unclear. With 4 bases removed from V and 1 base from J, the gap between germline ends came to 9 bases. The CDR3 runs to 14 residues. Germline loops: CDR1 SNHLY, CDR2 FYNNEI. CDR3 protein: CASSVRRGTDTQYF. The CDR3 DNA is TGTGCCAGCAGTGTCCGCCGGGGCACAGATACGCAGTATTTT.

This clonotype appeared many times. The chain employs TRBV28 and TRBJ2-7; D gene unclear. Germline lookup yields CDR1 MDHEN and CDR2 SYDVKM. CDR3 size: 16 residues. The V and J ends lost 6 bases and 5 bases respectively, with 23 bases between them. The CDR3 coding sequence is TGTGCCAGCAGCCTTATAGTGGGGTCCGGGTTAGACGAGCAGTACTTC. This encodes CASSLIVGSGLDEQYF. The full variable domain, rest sourced from reference TRBV28 and TRBJ2-7, is DVKVTQSSRYLVKRTGEKVFLECVQDMDHENMFWYRQDPGLGLRLIYFSYDVKMKEKGDIPEGYSVSREKKERFSLILESASTNQTSMYLCASSLIVGSGLDEQYFGPGTRLTVT.

This clonotype was counted a single time. This chain connects TRBV20-1 to TRBJ2-7, with D maybe TRBD2 (5 bases). Trimming removed 3 bases at V and 5 bases at J, with 11 bases between. This CDR3 spans 12 amino acids. Germline V CDR1 and CDR2: DFQATT, SNEGSKA (reference sequence). The CDR3 loop reads CSASIEGHEQYF. CDR3 in DNA: TGCAGTGCTAGTATTGAGGGCCACGAGCAGTACTTC.

Ten or more counts support this clonotype. CDR3 sequence (DNA): TGTGCCAGCAGGGGGCAGGGGGGCATGAACACTGAAGCTTTCTTT. Translated: CASRGQGGMNTEAFF. The gene calls are TRBV12-3 or TRBV12-4 and TRBJ1-1; 7 bases match TRBD1. V trimming: 6 bases; J trimming: 0 bases; junction bases outside the gene matches: 7. The CDR3 runs 15 residues.

The V and J genes are TRBV11-2 and TRBJ2-7, with D possibly TRBD2 on 5 matching bases. In germline, CDR1 is SGHAT, CDR2 FQNNGV. The CDR3 runs 14 residues. Deletions cut 5 bases from V and 5 bases from J, with 16 bases between. The chain's CDR3 is CASSTGRGINEQYV. The CDR3 nucleotides are TGTGCCAGCAGCACCGGGCGAGGGATCAACGAGCAGTACGTC.

This clonotype has just a few counts. V gene TRBV12-3 or TRBV12-4 combines with J gene TRBJ1-4; D is unresolved. The CDR3 extends over 16 amino acids. The ends were cut back, 3 bases at V and 4 bases at J, with 15 bases in the middle. The CDR3 loop is CASSFQGQAFNEKLFF. The CDR3 region has the DNA TGTGCCAGCAGTTTTCAAGGCCAGGCTTTTAATGAAAAACTGTTTTTT.

V is TRBV5-1 and J is TRBJ1-5; TRBD1 matches 8 bases. Trimming removed 2 bases from V and 4 bases from J; junction bases left unmatched: 5. CDR1 and CDR2 (germline): SGHRS, YFSETQ. The CDR3 is 15 residues long. The CDR3 DNA reads as TGCGCCAGCAGCTTTCAGGGGGCATTGAATCAGCCCCAGCATTTT. It is translated as CASSFQGALNQPQHF.

Many counts were recorded for this clonotype. This chain links TRBV20-1 with TRBJ2-3; 9 bases agree with TRBD2. The trim removed 0 bases at V and 5 bases at J, leaving 9 bases unmatched. The CDR3 length is 16 residues. CDR1 is DFQATT and CDR2 is SNEGSKA in the germline V gene (reference sequence). The CDR3 bases are TGCAGTGCTAGAGACCCCGCGGGGGGGCCGGGAGATACGCAGTATTTT. Amino acids: CSARDPAGGPGDTQYF.

There are a few counts of this clonotype. The chain carries TRBV5-1 and TRBJ2-1; TRBD2 aligns across 9 bases. CDR1 is SGHRS, CDR2 YFSETQ, per germline. The CDR3 is 16 residues long. V shed 1 base, J shed 8 bases, and the junction held 10 bases outside the gene matches. The CDR3 loop reads CASSLIARGGRDEQFF. CDR3 DNA sequence: TGCGCCAGCAGCTTGATCGCGCGGGGGGGCCGTGATGAGCAGTTCTTC. The full variable domain, its missing parts supplied by reference TRBV5-1 and TRBJ2-1, is KAGVTQTPRYLIKTRGQQVTLSCSPISGHRSVSWYQQTPGQGLQFLFEYFSETQRNKGNFPGRFSGRQFSNSRSEMNVSTLELGDSALYLCASSLIARGGRDEQFFGPGTRLTVL.

This clonotype was found a few times. The rearrangement joins TRBV12-3 or TRBV12-4 to TRBJ1-1, with D possibly TRBD1 on 6 matching bases. V was pared by 7 bases and J by 2 bases, with 14 bases between. The CDR3 spans 14 residues. The CDR3 is CASTWGAPNTEAFF. The CDR3 nucleotides are TGTGCCAGCACCTGGGGGGCCCCCAACACTGAAGCTTTCTTT.

The V call is TRBV7-9, the J call TRBJ2-2, with unresolved D. Germline V CDR1 and CDR2: SEHNR, FQNEAQ (reference sequence). The CDR3 length is 12 residues. V dropped 5 bases and J dropped 7 bases, with 8 bases sitting between them. CDR3 sequence: CASSPVHGELFF. The CDR3 DNA is TGTGCCAGCAGCCCGGTGCACGGGGAGCTGTTTTTT.

This clonotype was found many times. The rearrangement joins TRBV28 to TRBJ1-1; D is possibly TRBD1 (6 bases). CDR1 is MDHEN, CDR2 SYDVKM, per germline. Trimming left V 7 bases short and J 1 base short, with 16 bases between. This CDR3 contains 15 residues. Written as DNA, the CDR3 is TGTGCCAGCATTACCGCCGGGGGCCCGAACACTGAAGCTTTCTTT. This gives the protein CASITAGGPNTEAFF.

This clonotype was picked up many times. V usage is TRBV7-9 and J usage is TRBJ1-4; D perhaps matches TRBD1 (5 bases). Germline V gives CDR1 SEHNR, CDR2 FQNEAQ (reference sequence). V lost 7 bases, J lost 2 bases, and 14 bases lay in between. This CDR3 region has 15 residues. The CDR3 reads CASTGLGGTNEKLFF. The DNA for the CDR3 is TGTGCCAGCACGGGTCTTGGGGGGACTAATGAAAAACTGTTTTTT.